Listed here are 24 T cell receptor beta chains from one sample, sequenced in a study of cytomegalovirus exposure and HLA in healthy donors. PCR employed 60 Vbeta and 13 Jbeta primers. TCRdb's copy holds only in-frame clones and misses some; the assay was immunoSEQ multiplex PCR. Of more than 100,000 clones listed, 80% are singletons. Sequenced material: PBMCs. These receptors were taken from a man aged 45 to 65 in good health and CMV-seronegative.

The chain employs TRBV7-2 and TRBJ2-7; no clear D. The CDR3 extends over 13 amino acids. Trimming shortened V by 4 bases and J by 1 base, and 8 bases separated the two germline ends. CDR1 is SGHTA, CDR2 FQGNSA, per germline. As DNA, the CDR3 is TGTGCCAGCAGCTCGAAGCCATCCTACGAGCAGTACTTC. It is translated as CASSSKPSYEQYF.

The CDR3 region has the DNA TGCAGCGTTGGAGGGTCCCTATATCAGCCCCAGCATTTT. It specifies CSVGGSLYQPQHF. V and J are TRBV29-1 and TRBJ1-5; D is uncertain. V was trimmed by 4 bases and J by 5 bases, leaving 12 bases between them. The CDR3 has 13 residues. Germline-derived CDR1 and CDR2 are SQVTM and ANQGSEA.

This chain links TRBV9 with TRBJ2-7; the match to TRBD1 covers 8 bases. Germline CDR1 is SGDLS and CDR2 is YYNGEE. This CDR3 comprises 15 residues. Trimming took 2 bases from V and 2 from J; bases not matched to a gene: 6. The chain's CDR3 is CASSVGTGQTYEQYF. CDR3 DNA sequence: TGTGCCAGCAGCGTTGGGACAGGTCAGACCTACGAGCAGTACTTC.

This clone was counted only a few times. The chain combines TRBV5-1 with TRBJ2-7, with D perhaps matching TRBD1 (6 bases). The length of the CDR3 is 13 residues. Germline CDR1 is SGHRS and CDR2 is YFSETQ. Trimming shortened V by 2 bases and J by 3 bases, and 9 bases separated the two germline ends. The CDR3 loop reads CASSLKQGYEQYF. CDR3 coding DNA: TGCGCCAGCAGCTTAAAACAGGGCTACGAGCAGTACTTC.

The chain has TRBV6-4 and TRBJ1-4; D ambiguous. The V and J ends lost 4 bases and 3 bases respectively, with 6 bases between them. The CDR3 length is 13 residues. Looked up from germline, CDR1 is MRHNA and CDR2 is SNTAGT. The CDR3: CASSAEANEKLFF. The DNA for the CDR3 is TGTGCCAGCAGTGCGGAGGCTAATGAAAAACTGTTTTTT.

This chain uses TRBV27 with TRBJ2-1; possible D gene TRBD1, 5 bases. The CDR3 spans 15 residues. Trimming cost V 4 bases and J 8 bases, with 18 bases left between them. The germline V gene encodes CDR1 MNHEY and CDR2 SMNVEV (reference sequence). CDR3 DNA sequence: TGTGCCAGCAGTTACCGGGCGCCCTTCAGGGATGAGCAGTTCTTC. Its protein is CASSYRAPFRDEQFF.

This clone showed up just once. V gene TRBV28 combines with J gene TRBJ2-3; perhaps TRBD2 as D (6 bases). CDR1 MDHEN and CDR2 SYDVKM come from the germline V gene. CDR3 length: 17 amino acids. Trimming stripped 3 bases from V and 0 bases from J, with 16 bases between. CDR3: CASSFSLARRSTDTQYF. CDR3 bases: TGTGCCAGCAGTTTTTCCCTAGCGAGAAGAAGCACAGATACGCAGTATTTT. Supplemented by reference TRBV28 and TRBJ2-3, the full variable domain reads DVKVTQSSRYLVKRTGEKVFLECVQDMDHENMFWYRQDPGLGLRLIYFSYDVKMKEKGDIPEGYSVSREKKERFSLILESASTNQTSMYLCASSFSLARRSTDTQYFGPGTRLTVL.

The rearrangement links TRBV19 to TRBJ2-1; 9 bases are a match to TRBD2. V lost 7 bases and J lost 3; bases outside the gene matches: 7. The germline CDR1 and CDR2 sequences are LNHDA and SQIVND (reference sequence). The CDR3 is made up of 15 amino acids. Written as DNA, the CDR3 is TGTGCCAGTAAGAGAATAGCGGGAGACTACAATGAGCAGTTCTTC. Translating it yields CASKRIAGDYNEQFF.

This sequence joins TRBV7-9 and TRBJ2-2; D uncertain. CDR3 length: 11 amino acids. Germline V CDR1 and CDR2: SEHNR, FQNEAQ (reference sequence). Trimming removed 4 bases at V and 7 bases at J, with 4 bases between. CDR3 coding DNA: TGTGCCAGCAGCTCCAGCGGGGAGCTGTTTTTT. Amino acids: CASSSSGELFF.

On this clone itself: Germline is not matched at one junction end, which may reflect a read error. Here the CDR3 reads CSVLGQTTNYGYPF. The CDR3 DNA sequence: TGCAGCGTGCTAGGACAGACGACTAACTATGGCTACCCCTTC. The rearrangement joins TRBV29-1 to TRBJ1-2, with D perhaps TRBD1 (6 bases). CDR1 SQVTM and CDR2 ANQGSEA come from the germline V gene. The length of the CDR3 is 14 residues. Full variable domain (rest looked up from reference TRBV29-1 and TRBJ1-2): SAVISQKPSRDICQRGTSLTIQCQVDSQVTMMFWYRQQPGQSLTLIATANQGSEATYESGFVIDKFPISRPNLTFSTLTVSNMSPEDSSIYLCSVLGQTTNYGYPFGSGTRLTVV.

The rearrangement uses TRBV5-4 and TRBJ2-2, with D unclear. From germline, CDR1 is SGHNT and CDR2 YYREEE (reference sequence). The CDR3 runs 14 residues. V was cut by 0 bases and J by 7 bases, with 10 bases left in between. As DNA, the CDR3 is TGTGCCAGCAGCTTGGTGCTCTCCGGCGGGGAGCTGTTTTTT. It specifies CASSLVLSGGELFF.

Written as DNA, the CDR3 is TGTGCCAGCAGCTCACAGACAGGTAGCTCCTACGAGCAGTACTTC. This sequence encodes CASSSQTGSSYEQYF. The V and J genes are TRBV5-4 and TRBJ2-7, with TRBD1 as a possible D gene (6 bases). The CDR3 covers 15 residues. V was shortened by 3 bases and J by 0 bases, with 13 bases between the two germline ends. Germline CDR1 is SGHNT and CDR2 is YYREEE (reference sequence).

This clone occurred once. The V and J genes are TRBV7-7 and TRBJ2-1; tentative D call: TRBD2 (5 bases). The V end lost 1 base, the J end lost 10 bases, and 11 bases lay between the germline ends. The CDR3 is made up of 13 amino acids. Per germline, CDR1 SSHAT and CDR2 FNYEAQ (reference sequence). The CDR3 DNA sequence: TGTGCCAGCAGCTTAGTAGTGGGCGGGGAGCAGTTCTTC. Its protein product is CASSLVVGGEQFF. Looking up the rest from reference TRBV7-7 and TRBJ2-1 gives the full variable domain: GAGVSQSPRYKVTKRGQDVTLRCDPISSHATLYWYQQALGQGPEFLTYFNYEAQPDKSGLPSDRFSAERPEGSISTLTIQRTEQRDSAMYRCASSLVVGGEQFFGPGTRLTVL.

The rearrangement links TRBV5-6 to TRBJ2-7; D gene unclear. Trimming took off 3 bases at V and 3 bases at J, with 7 bases between the two ends. CDR3 length: 12 amino acids. Looked up from germline, CDR1 is SGHDT and CDR2 is YYEEEE. Here the CDR3 reads CASSYSVYEQYF. CDR3 sequence (DNA): TGTGCCAGCAGCTATTCCGTCTACGAGCAGTACTTC.

The genes are TRBV5-1 and TRBJ2-1; 7 bases match TRBD1. The CDR3 is 15 amino acids. The ends lost 0 bases at V and 2 bases at J; junction bases unmatched: 2. CDR1 is SGHRS, CDR2 YFSETQ, per germline. The chain's CDR3 is CASSLGQGPYNEQFF. The CDR3 bases are TGCGCCAGCAGCTTGGGACAGGGACCCTACAATGAGCAGTTCTTC. Complete variable domain (other parts from reference TRBV5-1 and TRBJ2-1): KAGVTQTPRYLIKTRGQQVTLSCSPISGHRSVSWYQQTPGQGLQFLFEYFSETQRNKGNFPGRFSGRQFSNSRSEMNVSTLELGDSALYLCASSLGQGPYNEQFFGPGTRLTVL.

The chain links TRBV27 to TRBJ2-1, with TRBD2 matching over 9 bases. J gave up 5 bases and V 5 bases, and 10 bases lay outside the gene matches. From germline, CDR1 is MNHEY and CDR2 SMNVEV (reference sequence). CDR3 length: 16 amino acids. The CDR3 nucleotides read TGTGCCAGCAGTCCCCGGGGGAGCGGGGGGCACAATGAGCAGTTCTTC. Translated: CASSPRGSGGHNEQFF.

The rearrangement links TRBV7-9 to TRBJ2-2; D perhaps matches TRBD1 (6 bases). Trimming removed 5 bases at V and 7 bases at J, with 14 bases between. The CDR3 totals 14 residues. The germline V gene encodes CDR1 SEHNR and CDR2 FQNEAQ (reference sequence). As DNA, the CDR3 is TGTGCCAGCAGCCGTACAGGGATTAACGGGGAGCTGTTTTTT. Amino acid sequence: CASSRTGINGELFF.

The genes are TRBV28 and TRBJ2-3; 11 positions agree with TRBD2. V shed 6 bases and J 6 bases; nucleotides not matched to a gene: 20. Germline CDR1 is MDHEN and CDR2 is SYDVKM. The CDR3 sequence is 19 residues long. In DNA form, the CDR3 reads TGTGCCAGCAGCCCCTCCATAGGGCTAGCGGGAGGTGTAGTGGATACGCAGTATTTT. Translated, it gives CASSPSIGLAGGVVDTQYF.

Here the CDR3 reads CASSDSTSGGADTQYF. The DNA for the CDR3 is TGTGCCAGCAGTGACTCGACTAGCGGGGGGGCGGATACGCAGTATTTT. The V call is TRBV6-4, the J call TRBJ2-3; 14 nucleotides agree with TRBD2. The length of the CDR3 is 16 residues. Germline V gives CDR1 MRHNA, CDR2 SNTAGT. Unmatched junction bases numbered 2, after V lost 0 bases and J lost 6 bases.

The chain recombines TRBV6-7 with TRBJ2-2; 14 nucleotides line up with TRBD2. TRBV6-7 is an ORF, with its function uncertain. The J segment lost 7 bases and the V segment lost 0 bases, leaving 7 bases of the junction unmatched. CDR3 length: 18 residues. CDR3 sequence reads: CASSYSRTSGGRNGELFF. For the CDR3, the DNA is TGTGCCAGCAGTTACTCTAGGACTAGCGGGGGGAGGAACGGGGAGCTGTTTTTT.

The chain employs TRBV11-1 and TRBJ2-1, with a possible D match to TRBD2 (6 bases). This CDR3 contains 14 residues. V lost 7 bases and J 4 bases, leaving 14 bases between the germline ends. The germline gives CDR1 SGHAT, CDR2 FQDESV (reference sequence). CDR3 region: CASTGGLSYNEQFF. CDR3 DNA: TGTGCCAGCACCGGGGGACTTTCTTACAATGAGCAGTTCTTC.

This chain links TRBV9 with TRBJ1-6; 7 nucleotides align to TRBD1. The ends lost 6 bases at V and 7 bases at J; junction bases unmatched: 10. From germline, CDR1 is SGDLS and CDR2 YYNGEE. The CDR3 runs to 15 residues. The DNA of the CDR3 is TGTGCCAGCAACCTACAGGGGATGGGGAATTCACCCCTCCACTTT. Amino acids: CASNLQGMGNSPLHF.

The rearrangement links TRBV19 to TRBJ1-1; TRBD1 matches 7 bases. V lost 10 bases to trimming and J lost 6 bases; unmatched junction nucleotides: 20. The CDR3 is 16 residues long. Per the germline V gene, CDR1 is LNHDA and CDR2 is SQIVND (reference sequence). DNA for the CDR3: TGTGCCACTTCCAAGGGGGCGGTTGGCGGGTCCGCTGAAGCTTTCTTT. Protein: CATSKGAVGGSAEAFF.

This chain joins TRBV15 and TRBJ2-3; no reliable D call. Trimming took off 5 bases at V and 0 bases at J, with 18 bases between the two ends. The CDR3 has 17 residues. Germline V gene data show CDR1 as LNHNV and CDR2 as YYDKDF (reference sequence). CDR3 in amino acids: CATSYGSRAYSTDTQYF. Here the CDR3 DNA reads TGTGCCACCAGCTACGGTAGCAGAGCATATAGCACAGATACGCAGTATTTT.